These 24 T cell receptor beta chains were sequenced from one sample in a study of early T cells in non-severe SARS-CoV-2 infection. One entry per CDR3 protein results from TCRdb running MiXCR on the 5' RACE reads. The sample yields more than 45,000 distinct CDR3 sequences, 4.5% to 7% seen once. Material for sequencing was whole blood. The receptors here all came from an adult who was a healthcare worker with PCR-confirmed SARS-CoV-2 infection or an uninfected control (not recorded which).

The table lists this clonotype with a few counts. J is TRBJ2-1 and V is TRBV29-1; D not resolved. Germline V gene lookup returns CDR1 SQVTM and CDR2 ANQGSEA. The V end was cut by 8 bases, the J end by 4 bases, with 18 bases between. CDR3 length equals 14 residues. CDR3 sequence reads: CSYPHPPMYNEQFF. CDR3 sequence (DNA): TGCAGCTACCCGCATCCCCCAATGTACAATGAGCAGTTCTTC.

This clonotype was recorded many times. V is TRBV27 and J is TRBJ2-3; 14 bases are a match to TRBD2. CDR3 length equals 17 residues. Germline CDR1 MNHEY, CDR2 SMNVEV (reference sequence). Germline trimming cut 3 bases from V and 5 bases from J; bases unmatched to any gene: 7. CDR3 nucleotide sequence: TGTGCCAGCAGTTTCGGACTAGCGGGAGGTTCAGGAGATACGCAGTATTTT. Protein: CASSFGLAGGSGDTQYF.

This clonotype occurred many times. This chain links TRBV20-1 with TRBJ1-1; no definite D call. This CDR3 is 10 amino acids long. Germline CDR1 DFQATT, CDR2 SNEGSKA (reference sequence). V shed 0 bases and J shed 10 bases, with 6 bases lying between them. DNA of the CDR3: TGCAGTGCTAGAGAGGTGCGAGCTTTCTTT. It yields the protein CSAREVRAFF.

This clonotype was seen many times. The chain recombines TRBV4-2 with TRBJ1-3; unclear D gene. The germline CDR1 and CDR2 sequences are LGHNA and YNFKEQ. V gave up 1 base and J gave up 0 bases, with 10 bases separating them. There are 16 residues in the CDR3. CDR3 sequence (DNA): TGTGCCAGCAGCCAAGTACAGATGAACTCTGGAAACACCATATATTTT. Translating gives CASSQVQMNSGNTIYF.

The chain combines TRBV12-5 with TRBJ2-5, with 14 bases that match TRBD2. CDR1 LGHNT and CDR2 FRNRAP come from the germline V gene. J was trimmed by 5 bases and V by 5 bases; bases with no gene match: 10. This CDR3 is 17 amino acids long. CDR3 DNA: TGTGCTAGTGGTCTTCGGGGGACTAGCGGGAGTCCGGAGACCCAGTACTTC. This encodes CASGLRGTSGSPETQYF. The whole variable domain, filled in from reference TRBV12-5 and TRBJ2-5, reads DARVTQTPRHKVTEMGQEVTMRCQPILGHNTVFWYRQTMMQGLELLAYFRNRAPLDDSGMPKDRFSAEMPDATLATLKIQPSEPRDSAVYFCASGLRGTSGSPETQYFGPGTRLLVL.

This clonotype showed up many times. The chain carries TRBV12-3 or TRBV12-4 and TRBJ1-6; D may be TRBD1 (5 bases). The CDR3 extends over 15 amino acids. Trimming shortened V by 6 bases and J by 6 bases, and 15 bases separated the two germline ends. The chain's CDR3 is CASSPGTGANSPLHF. CDR3 nucleotides: TGTGCCAGCAGCCCCGGGACGGGAGCTAATTCACCCCTCCACTTT.

This clonotype was recorded at least ten times. The chain recombines TRBV20-1 with TRBJ2-1; 10 bases map to TRBD1. The CDR3 length is 17 residues. The germline V gene has CDR1 DFQATT and CDR2 SNEGSKA (reference sequence). J was trimmed by 0 bases and V by 1 base; bases with no gene match: 6. Here the CDR3 reads CSARAPGQGHSYNEQFF. DNA for the CDR3: TGCAGTGCTAGAGCCCCGGGACAGGGGCACTCCTACAATGAGCAGTTCTTC.

The rearrangement uses TRBV7-9 and TRBJ2-1; D might be TRBD2 (5 bases). The CDR3 is made up of 20 amino acids. Germline V gives CDR1 SEHNR, CDR2 FQNEAQ (reference sequence). The V gene lost 4 bases and the J gene lost 5 bases, with 30 bases spanning the gap. The CDR3 is CASSSPLTPGKVPINNEQFF. The CDR3 region has the DNA TGTGCCAGCAGCTCCCCGCTCACCCCGGGGAAGGTACCGATAAACAATGAGCAGTTCTTC.

This clonotype has only a few counts. The chain carries TRBV9 and TRBJ1-1; D is possibly TRBD1 (5 bases). V was trimmed by 5 bases and J by 4 bases, leaving 12 bases between them. The CDR3 covers 13 residues. CDR1 is SGDLS and CDR2 is YYNGEE in the germline V gene. In DNA form, the CDR3 reads TGTGCCAGCAGAGGAGGGGAAAGCACTGAAGCTTTCTTT. Translation gives CASRGGESTEAFF.

This clonotype has only a few counts. The genes are TRBV7-2 and TRBJ2-3, with TRBD2 matching 7 bases. V dropped 5 bases and J dropped 14; count of bases not matched to a gene: 22. Germline CDR1 reads SGHTA; CDR2 reads FQGNSA. The CDR3 covers 16 residues. The CDR3 protein is CASSPISSLAVPYGYF. The CDR3 bases are TGTGCCAGCAGCCCCATCTCCAGTCTAGCGGTCCCCTATGGGTATTTT.

This clonotype was detected many times. The chain couples TRBV20-1 to TRBJ1-1, with D perhaps TRBD1 (5 bases). CDR3 size: 18 residues. The V and J ends lost 6 bases and 2 bases respectively, with 28 bases between them. Germline lookup yields CDR1 DFQATT and CDR2 SNEGSKA (reference sequence). CDR3 DNA: TGCAGTGCACCTTTCCTAGTCGGAGACCCAGGGACCAACACTGAAGCTTTCTTT. As protein: CSAPFLVGDPGTNTEAFF.

This clonotype was observed many times. The chain couples TRBV29-1 to TRBJ2-4; D might be TRBD1 or TRBD2, each matching 5 bases. CDR1 is SQVTM and CDR2 is ANQGSEA in the germline V gene. Trimming stripped 4 bases from V and 2 bases from J, with 9 bases between. The CDR3 contains 13 residues. This chain's CDR3 is CSVAQGPKNIQYF. DNA for the CDR3: TGCAGCGTTGCGCAGGGACCCAAAAACATTCAGTACTTC.

This clonotype was detected many times. The rearrangement joins TRBV6-5 to TRBJ2-3, with D uncertain. The CDR3 runs 13 residues. Trimming took 6 bases from V and 2 from J, leaving 9 bases between them. Per germline, CDR1 MNHEY and CDR2 SVGAGI. The CDR3 DNA sequence: TGTGCCAGCAGAGACGACCCCACAGATACGCAGTATTTT. It translates to CASRDDPTDTQYF.

This clonotype was counted many times. The chain is built from TRBV10-3 and TRBJ2-7; 12 nucleotides line up with TRBD2. CDR1 is ENHRY, CDR2 SYGVKD, per germline. The length of the CDR3 is 13 residues. Germline trimming cut 10 bases from V and 2 bases from J; bases unmatched to any gene: 3. CDR3 sequence (DNA): TGTGCCACCGGACTAGCGGGGACCTACGAGCAGTACTTC. It translates to CATGLAGTYEQYF.

This clonotype turned up a few times. This chain connects TRBV4-2 to TRBJ2-7, with 8 bases aligning to TRBD2. The J segment lost 5 bases and the V segment lost 0 bases, leaving 9 bases of the junction unmatched. The germline CDR1 and CDR2 sequences are LGHNA and YNFKEQ. CDR3 length: 16 residues. CDR3 nucleotides: TGTGCCAGCAGCCAAGACCCCGGGAGGGTAGGTAACGAGCAGTACTTC. Its translation: CASSQDPGRVGNEQYF.

The table lists this clonotype with many counts. The V and J genes are TRBV18 and TRBJ2-5, with TRBD1 matching 9 bases. This CDR3 is 17 amino acids long. The V segment lost 1 base and the J segment 3 bases; nucleotides outside the gene matches: 9. CDR1 KGHSH and CDR2 LQKENI come from the germline V gene. The CDR3 nucleotides are TGTGCCAGCTCACCACTCGTAGCCGGGACAGGGAAAGAGACCCAGTACTTC. Translating it yields CASSPLVAGTGKETQYF.

This clonotype was seen only a few times. V gene TRBV29-1 combines with J gene TRBJ2-7; 13 positions agree with TRBD2. Germline assignment: CDR1 SQVTM and CDR2 ANQGSEA. CDR3 length equals 14 residues. The V segment lost 6 bases and the J segment 5 bases; nucleotides outside the gene matches: 7. Here the CDR3 reads CSVGLAGVMNEQYF. CDR3 nucleotide sequence: TGCAGCGTCGGACTAGCGGGAGTAATGAACGAGCAGTACTTC.

V and J are TRBV7-9 and TRBJ2-4; D is uncertain. The germline gives CDR1 SEHNR, CDR2 FQNEAQ (reference sequence). The CDR3 loop spans 17 amino acids. The V end lost 5 bases, the J end lost 1 base, and 18 bases lay between the germline ends. This chain's CDR3 is CASSQGHAEVAKNIQYF. CDR3 sequence (DNA): TGTGCCAGCAGCCAAGGCCATGCTGAGGTCGCCAAAAACATTCAGTACTTC.

The V gene is TRBV12-3 or TRBV12-4, the J gene TRBJ2-1; D remains unclear. There are 12 residues in the CDR3. Deletions cut 1 base from V and 6 bases from J, with 4 bases between. This CDR3 is CASSLGVNEQFF. CDR3 sequence (DNA): TGTGCCAGCAGTTTAGGGGTCAATGAGCAGTTCTTC.

This clonotype appeared many times. The chain links TRBV6-1 to TRBJ1-5; D remains ambiguous. The V end lost 5 bases, the J end lost 3 bases, and 14 bases lay between the germline ends. Germline assignment: CDR1 MNHNS and CDR2 SASEGT. The CDR3 covers 15 residues. The CDR3 region is CASSPGFNDNQPQHF. The CDR3 region has the DNA TGTGCCAGCAGTCCAGGCTTTAATGACAATCAGCCCCAGCATTTT.

The chain uses TRBV7-2 and TRBJ2-1, with 8 bases fitting TRBD1. The CDR3 runs to 18 residues. Germline CDR1 and CDR2: SGHTA and FQGNSA. V lost 5 bases, J lost 1 base, and 13 bases stayed unmatched. Here the CDR3 DNA reads TGTGCCAGCAGCCTACGGGACAGGATGGGGGTATCCTACAATGAGCAGTTCTTC. It is translated as CASSLRDRMGVSYNEQFF.

The sample holds a few counts of this clonotype. J is TRBJ2-5 and V is TRBV2; 7 bases match TRBD2. This CDR3 has 15 residues. J lost 3 bases, V lost 6 bases, and 10 bases had no gene match. From germline, CDR1 is SNHLY and CDR2 FYNNEI. The CDR3 loop reads CASRASGAQKETQYF. CDR3 bases: TGTGCCAGCAGAGCTAGCGGAGCCCAGAAAGAGACCCAGTACTTC.

The chain has TRBV27 and TRBJ2-7, with 11 bases identical to TRBD2. The V gene's germline CDR1 is MNHEY and CDR2 SMNVEV (reference sequence). The CDR3 runs 14 residues. Losses at the gene ends were 5 bases for V and 6 bases for J; bases not matched to a gene: 6. In nucleotides, the CDR3 is TGTGCCAGCAGTCTAACCGGGACTAGCGGCGAGCAGTACTTC. Translating gives CASSLTGTSGEQYF.

The CDR3 loop is CASSPGLAGGDEQYF. In nucleotides, the CDR3 is TGTGCCAGCAGCCCGGGACTAGCGGGAGGAGATGAGCAGTACTTC. J is TRBJ2-7 and V is TRBV7-9; 15 bases are shared with TRBD2. The CDR3 is made up of 15 amino acids. V trimming: 5 bases; J trimming: 7 bases; junction bases outside the gene matches: 6. The germline CDR1 and CDR2 sequences are SEHNR and FQNEAQ (reference sequence).